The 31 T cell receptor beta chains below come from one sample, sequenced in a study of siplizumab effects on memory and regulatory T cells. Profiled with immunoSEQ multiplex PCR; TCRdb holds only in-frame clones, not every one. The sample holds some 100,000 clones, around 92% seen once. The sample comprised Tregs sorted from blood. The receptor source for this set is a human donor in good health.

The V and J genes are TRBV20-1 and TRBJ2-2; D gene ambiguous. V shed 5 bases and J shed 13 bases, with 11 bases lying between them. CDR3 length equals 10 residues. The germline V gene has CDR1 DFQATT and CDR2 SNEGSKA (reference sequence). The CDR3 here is CSAPPVRLFF. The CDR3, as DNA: TGCAGTGCTCCGCCAGTACGGCTGTTTTTT.

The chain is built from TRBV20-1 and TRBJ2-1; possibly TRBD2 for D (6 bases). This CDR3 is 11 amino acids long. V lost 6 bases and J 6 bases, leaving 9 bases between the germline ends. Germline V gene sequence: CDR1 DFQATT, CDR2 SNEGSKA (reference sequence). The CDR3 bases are TGCAGTGCCCAGCGGGCCAATGAGCAGTTCTTC. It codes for CSAQRANEQFF.

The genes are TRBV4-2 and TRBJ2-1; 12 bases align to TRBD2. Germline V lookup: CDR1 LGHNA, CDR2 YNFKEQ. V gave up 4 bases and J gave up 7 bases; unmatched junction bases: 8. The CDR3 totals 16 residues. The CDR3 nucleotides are TGTGCCAGCAGCCCTCTAGCGGGAGGGCCCCCTAATGAGCAGTTCTTC. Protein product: CASSPLAGGPPNEQFF.

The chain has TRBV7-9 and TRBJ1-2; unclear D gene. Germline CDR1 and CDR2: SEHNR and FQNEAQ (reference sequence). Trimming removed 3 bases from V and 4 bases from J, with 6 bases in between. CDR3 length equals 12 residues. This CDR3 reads CASSFEVYGYTF. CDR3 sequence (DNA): TGTGCCAGCAGCTTCGAGGTCTATGGCTACACCTTC.

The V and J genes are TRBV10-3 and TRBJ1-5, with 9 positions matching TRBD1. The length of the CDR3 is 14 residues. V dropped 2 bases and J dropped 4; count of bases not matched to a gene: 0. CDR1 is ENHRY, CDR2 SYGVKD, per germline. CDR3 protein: CAISEGTGNQPQHF. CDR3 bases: TGTGCCATCAGTGAGGGGACAGGGAATCAGCCCCAGCATTTT.

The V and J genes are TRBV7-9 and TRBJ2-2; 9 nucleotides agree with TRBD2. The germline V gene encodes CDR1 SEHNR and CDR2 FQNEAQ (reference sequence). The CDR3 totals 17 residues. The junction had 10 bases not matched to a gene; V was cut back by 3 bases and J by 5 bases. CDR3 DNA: TGTGCCAGCAGCTTCGTGGTAGACAGCGGGAGGACCGGGGAGCTGTTTTTT. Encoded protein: CASSFVVDSGRTGELFF.

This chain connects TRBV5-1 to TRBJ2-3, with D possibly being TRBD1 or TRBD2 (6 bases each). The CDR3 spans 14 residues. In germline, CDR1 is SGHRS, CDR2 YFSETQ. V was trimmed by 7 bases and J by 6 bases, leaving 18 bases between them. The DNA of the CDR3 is TGCGCCAGCCGGGGACCGAGGGGGGCCGATACGCAGTATTTT. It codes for CASRGPRGADTQYF.

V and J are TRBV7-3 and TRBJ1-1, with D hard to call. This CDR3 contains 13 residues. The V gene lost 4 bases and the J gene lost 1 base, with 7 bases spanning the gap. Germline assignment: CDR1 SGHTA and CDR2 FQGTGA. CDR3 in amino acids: CASSSQQNTEAFF. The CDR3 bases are TGTGCCAGCAGCTCCCAACAGAACACTGAAGCTTTCTTT.

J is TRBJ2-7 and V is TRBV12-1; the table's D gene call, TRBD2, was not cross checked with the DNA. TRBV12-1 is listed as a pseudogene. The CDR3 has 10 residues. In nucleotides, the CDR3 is TGTGCCAGCAGCCGGGAGGAGCAGTACTTC. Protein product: CASSREEQYF.

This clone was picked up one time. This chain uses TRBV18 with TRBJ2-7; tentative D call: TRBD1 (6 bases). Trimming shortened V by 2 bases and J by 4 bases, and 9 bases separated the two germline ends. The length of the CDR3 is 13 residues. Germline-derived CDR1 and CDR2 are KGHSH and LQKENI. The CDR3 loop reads CASSPWDTYEQYF. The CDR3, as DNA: TGTGCCAGCTCACCATGGGACACTTACGAGCAGTACTTC.

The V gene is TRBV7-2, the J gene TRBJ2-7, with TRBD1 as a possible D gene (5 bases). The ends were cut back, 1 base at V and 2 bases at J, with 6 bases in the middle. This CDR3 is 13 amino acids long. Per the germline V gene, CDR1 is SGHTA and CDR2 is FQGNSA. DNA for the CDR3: TGTGCCAGCAGCTTAGGACAGCCCTACGAGCAGTACTTC. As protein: CASSLGQPYEQYF.

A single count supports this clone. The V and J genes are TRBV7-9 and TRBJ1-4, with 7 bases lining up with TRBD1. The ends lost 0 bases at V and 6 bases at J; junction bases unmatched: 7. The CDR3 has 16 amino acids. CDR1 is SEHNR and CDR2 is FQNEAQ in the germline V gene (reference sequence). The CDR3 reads CASSLARAGGYEKLFF. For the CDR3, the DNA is TGTGCCAGCAGCTTAGCGCGCGCAGGGGGTTATGAAAAACTGTTTTTT.

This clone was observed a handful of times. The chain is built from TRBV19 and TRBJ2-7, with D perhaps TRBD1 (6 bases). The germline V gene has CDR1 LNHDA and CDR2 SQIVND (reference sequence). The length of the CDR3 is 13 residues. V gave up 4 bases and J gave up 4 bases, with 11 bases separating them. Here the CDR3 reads CASSTDRPYEQYF. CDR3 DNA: TGTGCCAGTAGTACGGACAGACCTTACGAGCAGTACTTC.

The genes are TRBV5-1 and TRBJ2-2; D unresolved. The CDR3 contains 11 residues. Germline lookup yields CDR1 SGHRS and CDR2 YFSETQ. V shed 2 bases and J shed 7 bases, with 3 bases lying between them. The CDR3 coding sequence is TGCGCCAGCAGCTTCTACGGGGAGCTGTTTTTT. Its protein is CASSFYGELFF.

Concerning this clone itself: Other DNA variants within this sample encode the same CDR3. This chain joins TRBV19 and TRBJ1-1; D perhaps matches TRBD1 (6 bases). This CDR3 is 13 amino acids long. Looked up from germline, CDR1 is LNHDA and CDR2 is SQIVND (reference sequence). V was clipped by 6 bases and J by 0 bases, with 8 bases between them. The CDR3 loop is CASSTGLNTEAFF. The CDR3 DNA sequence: TGTGCCAGTAGCACAGGGCTGAACACTGAAGCTTTCTTT.

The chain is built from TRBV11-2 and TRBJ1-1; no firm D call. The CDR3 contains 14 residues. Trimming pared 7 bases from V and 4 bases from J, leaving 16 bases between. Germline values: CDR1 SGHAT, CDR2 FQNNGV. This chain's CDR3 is CASKEEVWGTEAFF. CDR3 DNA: TGTGCCAGCAAGGAGGAGGTGTGGGGCACTGAAGCTTTCTTT. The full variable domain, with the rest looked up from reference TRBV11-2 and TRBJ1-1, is EAGVAQSPRYKIIEKRQSVAFWCNPISGHATLYWYQQILGQGPKLLIQFQNNGVVDDSQLPKDRFSAERLKGVDSTLKIQPAKLEDSAVYLCASKEEVWGTEAFFGQGTRLTVV.

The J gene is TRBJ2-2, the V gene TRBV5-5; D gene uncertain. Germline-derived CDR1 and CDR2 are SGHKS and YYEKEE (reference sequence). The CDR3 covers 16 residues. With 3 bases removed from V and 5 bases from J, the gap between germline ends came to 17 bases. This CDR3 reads CASSWAGPKATGELFF. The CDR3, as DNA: TGTGCCAGCAGCTGGGCCGGGCCAAAGGCTACCGGGGAGCTGTTTTTT.

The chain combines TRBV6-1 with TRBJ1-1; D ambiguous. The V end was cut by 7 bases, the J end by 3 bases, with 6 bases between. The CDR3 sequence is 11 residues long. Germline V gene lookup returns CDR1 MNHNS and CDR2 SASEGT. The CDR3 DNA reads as TGTGCCAGCACGTTTCACACTGAAGCTTTCTTT. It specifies CASTFHTEAFF.

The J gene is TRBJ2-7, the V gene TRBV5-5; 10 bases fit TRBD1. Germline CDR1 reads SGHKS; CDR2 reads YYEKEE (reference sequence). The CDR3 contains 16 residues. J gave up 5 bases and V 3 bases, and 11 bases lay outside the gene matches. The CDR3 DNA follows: TGTGCCAGCAGCTCTCCGGGACAGGGGCGGTCCCACGAGCAGTACTTC. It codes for CASSSPGQGRSHEQYF. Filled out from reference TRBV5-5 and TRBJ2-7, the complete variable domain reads DAGVTQSPTHLIKTRGQQVTLRCSPISGHKSVSWYQQVLGQGPQFIFQYYEKEERGRGNFPDRFSARQFPNYSSELNVNALLLGDSALYLCASSSPGQGRSHEQYFGPGTRLTVT.

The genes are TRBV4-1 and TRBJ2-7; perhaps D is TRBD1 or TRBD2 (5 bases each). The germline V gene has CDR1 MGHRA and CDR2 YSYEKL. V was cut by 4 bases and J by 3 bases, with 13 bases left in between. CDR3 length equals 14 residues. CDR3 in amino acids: CASSLQEGYYEQYF. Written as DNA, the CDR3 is TGCGCCAGCAGCCTGCAAGAGGGGTACTACGAGCAGTACTTC.

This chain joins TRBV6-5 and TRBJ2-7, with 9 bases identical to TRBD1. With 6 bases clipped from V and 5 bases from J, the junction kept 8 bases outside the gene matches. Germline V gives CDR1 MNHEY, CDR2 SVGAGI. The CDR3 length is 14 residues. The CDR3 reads CASSRTGEDDEQYF. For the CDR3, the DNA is TGTGCCAGCAGCCGGACAGGGGAGGACGACGAGCAGTACTTC.

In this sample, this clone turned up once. In DNA, the CDR3 is TGTGCCAGCCCTCGGGGAGGCACCGGGGAGCTGTTTTTT. It encodes CASPRGGTGELFF. The chain has TRBV7-9 and TRBJ2-2; D might be TRBD2 (6 bases). The germline V gene encodes CDR1 SEHNR and CDR2 FQNEAQ (reference sequence). The CDR3 extends over 13 amino acids. With 8 bases removed from V and 4 bases from J, the gap between germline ends came to 11 bases.

CDR3 residues: CSVANRGGSYNEQFF. In DNA form, the CDR3 reads TGCAGCGTTGCCAACAGGGGGGGCTCCTACAATGAGCAGTTCTTC. The chain recombines TRBV29-1 with TRBJ2-1; D might be TRBD1 (8 bases). Trimming removed 4 bases from V and 0 bases from J, with 13 bases in between. The CDR3 covers 15 residues. Germline-derived CDR1 and CDR2 are SQVTM and ANQGSEA.

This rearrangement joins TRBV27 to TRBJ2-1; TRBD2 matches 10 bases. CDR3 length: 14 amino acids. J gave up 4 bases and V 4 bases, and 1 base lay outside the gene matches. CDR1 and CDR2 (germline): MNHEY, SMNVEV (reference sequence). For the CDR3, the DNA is TGTGCCAGCAGTTCACTAGCGGGGTACAATGAGCAGTTCTTC. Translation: CASSSLAGYNEQFF.

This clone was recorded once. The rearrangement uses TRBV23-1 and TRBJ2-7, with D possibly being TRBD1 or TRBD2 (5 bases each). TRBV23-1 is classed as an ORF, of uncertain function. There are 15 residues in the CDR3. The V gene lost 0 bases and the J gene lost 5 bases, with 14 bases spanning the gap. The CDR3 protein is CASSQSFQGADEQYF. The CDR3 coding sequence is TGCGCCAGCAGTCAATCCTTCCAGGGAGCTGACGAGCAGTACTTC.

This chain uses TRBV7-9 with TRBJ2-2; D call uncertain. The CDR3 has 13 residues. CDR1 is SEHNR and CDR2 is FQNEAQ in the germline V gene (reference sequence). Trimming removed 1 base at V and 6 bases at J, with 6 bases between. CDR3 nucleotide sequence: TGTGCCAGCAGCTTAGGTCCGGCCGGGGAGCTGTTTTTT. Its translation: CASSLGPAGELFF.

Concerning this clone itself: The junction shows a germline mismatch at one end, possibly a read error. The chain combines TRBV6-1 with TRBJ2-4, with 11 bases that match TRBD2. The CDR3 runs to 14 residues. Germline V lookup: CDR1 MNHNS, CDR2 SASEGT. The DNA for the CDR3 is TGTGCCAGCAGTGGGATGGGACTAGCGGAGGCAGTTCACTTC. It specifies CASSGMGLAEAVHF.

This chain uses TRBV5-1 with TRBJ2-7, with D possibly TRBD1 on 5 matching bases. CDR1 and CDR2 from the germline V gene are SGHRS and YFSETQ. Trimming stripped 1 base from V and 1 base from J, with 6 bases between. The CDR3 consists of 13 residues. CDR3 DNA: TGCGCCAGCAGCTTGCAGGGATCCTACGAGCAGTACTTC. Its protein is CASSLQGSYEQYF.

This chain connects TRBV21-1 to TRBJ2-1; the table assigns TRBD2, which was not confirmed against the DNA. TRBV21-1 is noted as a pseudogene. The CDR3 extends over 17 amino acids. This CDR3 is CASSPTDGRASYNEQFF. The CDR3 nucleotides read TGTGCCAGCAGCCCCACGGACGGGAGGGCGTCCTACAATGAGCAGTTCTTC.

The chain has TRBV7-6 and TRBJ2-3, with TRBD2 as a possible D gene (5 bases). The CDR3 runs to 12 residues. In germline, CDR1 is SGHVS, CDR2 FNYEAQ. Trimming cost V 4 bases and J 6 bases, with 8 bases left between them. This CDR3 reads CASSSQRDTQYF. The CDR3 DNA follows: TGTGCCAGCAGCTCCCAGCGGGATACGCAGTATTTT. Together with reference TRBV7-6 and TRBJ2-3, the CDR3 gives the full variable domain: GAGVSQSPRYKVTKRGQDVALRCDPISGHVSLYWYRQALGQGPEFLTYFNYEAQQDKSGLPNDRFSAERPEGSISTLTIQRTEQRDSAMYRCASSSQRDTQYFGPGTRLTVL.

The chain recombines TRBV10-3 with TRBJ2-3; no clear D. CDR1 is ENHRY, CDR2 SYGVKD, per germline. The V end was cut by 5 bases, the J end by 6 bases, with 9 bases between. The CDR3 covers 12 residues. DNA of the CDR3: TGTGCCATCAGTAGACCGGGCGATACGCAGTATTTT. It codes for CAISRPGDTQYF.